The 10 T cell receptor beta chains presented below share a single source sample, sequenced in a study of T cells in Graves' hyperthyroidism and ophthalmopathy. Using RNA transcripts as the source, TCR beta CDR3 regions were amplified. With the HTBI primer set, the TCR CDR3 went through a first round of RT-PCR. Each CDR3 protein is one row after TCRdb ran MiXCR on the multiplex PCR reads. The table lists about 570,000 distinct CDR3 sequences, roughly 46% of them singletons, with 15% to 20% in the top ten. The material sequenced was peripheral blood or thyroid tissue (not recorded which). The receptors stem from an adult woman with Graves' disease, either hyperthyroidism or ophthalmopathy (not recorded which).

The V call is TRBV5-4, the J call TRBJ1-4; 9 bases line up with TRBD1. Germline loops: CDR1 SGHNT, CDR2 YYREEE (reference sequence). The CDR3 spans 15 residues. With 4 bases clipped from V and 8 bases from J, the junction kept 9 bases outside the gene matches. The DNA for the CDR3 is TGTGCCAGCAGCGATACAGGGGGCAGGAGGGAAAAACTGTTTTTT. It yields the protein CASSDTGGRREKLFF.

The J gene is TRBJ1-2, the V gene TRBV10-3, with 12 positions matching TRBD1. Looked up from germline, CDR1 is ENHRY and CDR2 is SYGVKD. J was trimmed by 4 bases and V by 8 bases; bases with no gene match: 2. CDR3 length equals 13 residues. CDR3 in amino acids: CAIRDRGLYGYTF. The CDR3 DNA follows: TGTGCCATCCGGGACAGGGGGCTCTATGGCTACACCTTC.

This clonotype was recorded a few times. A much larger clone differs from this one at a single base, so this may be a read error. V is TRBV7-9 and J is TRBJ1-3; TRBD1 might be the D (5 bases). Germline CDR1 SEHNR, CDR2 FQNEAQ (reference sequence). The CDR3 consists of 14 residues. The CDR3 DNA follows: TGTGCCAGCAGCTTTGACAGCTCTGGAACCACCATATATTTT. Translating it yields CASSFDSSGTTIYF.

The chain is built from TRBV12-3 or TRBV12-4 and TRBJ2-6; D possibly corresponds to TRBD1 (6 bases). The ends were cut back, 5 bases at V and 5 bases at J, with 13 bases in the middle. The CDR3 totals 15 residues. The CDR3 loop is CASSTLRDRANVLTF. The CDR3 region has the DNA TGTGCCAGCAGTACCTTGAGGGACAGGGCCAACGTCCTGACTTTC.

The sample holds many counts of this clonotype. The chain carries TRBV6-1 and TRBJ1-1; the D gene is possibly TRBD1 (6 bases). V dropped 3 bases and J dropped 1 base, with 12 bases sitting between them. The germline CDR1 and CDR2 sequences are MNHNS and SASEGT. The CDR3 spans 15 residues. Written as DNA, the CDR3 is TGTGCCAGCAGTGAGACGGACAGCTGGAACACTGAAGCTTTCTTT. It is translated as CASSETDSWNTEAFF.

This clonotype was found once. The chain joins TRBV25-1 to TRBJ1-1; 7 positions match TRBD1. Germline CDR1 is MGHDK and CDR2 is SYGVNS. This CDR3 contains 16 residues. V lost 3 bases to trimming and J lost 1 base; unmatched junction nucleotides: 8. For the CDR3, the DNA is TGTGCCAGCAGTGACTCCCAGACAGGGCGGAACACTGAAGCTTTCTTT. Amino acid sequence: CASSDSQTGRNTEAFF.

The CDR3 sequence is CSVPSSGQGTYGYTF. The CDR3, as DNA: TGCAGCGTACCCTCCTCGGGACAGGGAACATATGGCTACACCTTC. The chain has TRBV29-1 and TRBJ1-2; 9 bases are a match to TRBD1. The germline V gene has CDR1 SQVTM and CDR2 ANQGSEA. J gave up 5 bases and V 6 bases, and 13 bases lay outside the gene matches. The CDR3 contains 15 residues.

The chain joins TRBV10-1 to TRBJ1-2, with 12 bases matching TRBD1. Germline-derived CDR1 and CDR2 are WNHNN and SYGVQD (reference sequence). This CDR3 spans 14 amino acids. V lost 3 bases, J lost 7 bases, and 3 bases stayed unmatched. DNA of the CDR3: TGCGCCAGCAGTGAAGGGACAGGGGGCTTTGGCTACACCTTC. Its translation: CASSEGTGGFGYTF.

This clonotype was counted between two and nine times. The gene calls are TRBV12-3 or TRBV12-4 and TRBJ2-6; tentatively, D is TRBD1 (6 bases). Trimming pared 4 bases from V and 0 bases from J, leaving 10 bases between. CDR3 length: 16 amino acids. The CDR3 bases are TGTGCCAGCAGTTACACAGGGTCCTCTGGGGCCAACGTCCTGACTTTC. Translating gives CASSYTGSSGANVLTF.

The table lists this clonotype with many counts. This chain joins TRBV7-3 and TRBJ1-3, with 7 bases that match TRBD1. CDR1 SGHTA and CDR2 FQGTGA come from the germline V gene. The CDR3 consists of 16 residues. After removal of 5 bases from V and 0 bases from J, the junction contained 7 bases not matched to a gene. The CDR3 region is CASSPGQPSSGNTIYF. CDR3 DNA: TGTGCCAGCAGCCCGGGACAGCCAAGCTCTGGAAACACCATATATTTT. The full variable domain, rest sourced from reference TRBV7-3 and TRBJ1-3, is GAGVSQTPSNKVTEKGKYVELRCDPISGHTALYWYRQSLGQGPEFLIYFQGTGAADDSGLPNDRFFAVRPEGSVSTLKIQRTERGDSAVYLCASSPGQPSSGNTIYFGEGSWLTVV.